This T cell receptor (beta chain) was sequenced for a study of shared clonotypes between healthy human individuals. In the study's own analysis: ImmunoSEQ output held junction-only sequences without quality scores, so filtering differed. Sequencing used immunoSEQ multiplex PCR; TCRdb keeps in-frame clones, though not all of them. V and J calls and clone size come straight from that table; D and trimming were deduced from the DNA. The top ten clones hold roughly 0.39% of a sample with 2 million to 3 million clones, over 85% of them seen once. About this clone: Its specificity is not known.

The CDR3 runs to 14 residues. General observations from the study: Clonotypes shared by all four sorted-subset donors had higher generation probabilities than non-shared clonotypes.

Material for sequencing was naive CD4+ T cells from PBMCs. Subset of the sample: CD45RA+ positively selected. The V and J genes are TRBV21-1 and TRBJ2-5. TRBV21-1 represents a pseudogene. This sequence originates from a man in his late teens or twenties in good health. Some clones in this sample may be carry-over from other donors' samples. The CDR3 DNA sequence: TGTGCCAGCAGCAAAGTTGGAGCCCCAGGGACCCAGTACTTC. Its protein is CASSKVGAPGTQYF.